This is a list of T cell receptor beta chains from one sample in a study of blood T cells in healthy people across ages. TCRdb re-called the 5' RACE reads through MiXCR, storing one row per CDR3 protein. The sample carries about 2 million distinct CDR3 sequences, roughly 50% recorded once. Specimen: blood. These receptors came from a woman in her thirties or forties in good health. The CDR3 runs from the conserved cysteine through the conserved F or W. The D gene is left open where the match is weak. Where a row states a size, it is once, few, many or the class of an expanded clone; other rows omit it.

D: -; J: TRBJ2-7; size: few; V: TRBV4-3; DNA: TGCGCCAGCAGCCAATCTTGGAGTGGTCCCTACGAGCAGTACTTC; CDR3: CASSQSWSGPYEQYF
D: -; J: TRBJ2-4; size: few; V: TRBV7-2; DNA: TGTGCCAGCAGCCCGAGCCTAGTGGACATTCAGTACTTC; CDR3: CASSPSLVDIQYF
D: -; J: TRBJ1-6; size: -; V: TRBV10-3; DNA: TGTGCCATCAGTGCCGGGGGCGGCTCACCCCTCCACTTT; CDR3: CAISAGGGSPLHF
D: TRBD2; J: TRBJ2-7; size: -; V: TRBV7-9; DNA: TGTGCCAGCAGCCGCAACTTAGCGGGGGGCGTCGAGCAGTACTTC; CDR3: CASSRNLAGGVEQYF
D: -; J: TRBJ2-5; size: few; V: TRBV18; DNA: TGTGCCAGCTCACCACCAGGGAACACTCGCGAAGAGACCCAGTACTTC; CDR3: CASSPPGNTREETQYF
D: TRBD2; J: TRBJ2-5; size: -; V: TRBV6-6; DNA: TGTGCCAGCACGAGAGCGGGGGGCAGGGAGGCCCAGTACTTC; CDR3: CASTRAGGREAQYF
D: -; J: TRBJ2-3; size: few; V: TRBV7-2; DNA: TGTGCCAGCAGCTTCACGGGACTTCGCACAGATACGCAGTATTTT; CDR3: CASSFTGLRTDTQYF
D: TRBD2; J: TRBJ2-5; size: few; V: TRBV6-2/TRBV6-3; DNA: TGTGCCAGCAGGGGTCGACTAGCGGTACAAGAGACCCAGTACTTC; CDR3: CASRGRLAVQETQYF
D: -; J: TRBJ2-5; size: -; V: TRBV18; DNA: TGTGCCAGCTCCGCGGGACAGTCGGAGACCCAGTACTTC; CDR3: CASSAGQSETQYF
D: -; J: TRBJ2-1; size: -; V: TRBV21-1; DNA: TGTGCCAGCAGCAAAGAAGTAAGGGTTCGGCGCCCTAGGAAGTACAATGAGCAGTTCTTC; CDR3: CASSKEVRVRRPRKYNEQFF
D: -; J: TRBJ2-1; size: few; V: TRBV6-6; DNA: TGTGCCAGCCGAAAAGGGGGAAATGAGCAGTTCTTC; CDR3: CASRKGGNEQFF
D: TRBD2; J: TRBJ2-1; size: -; V: TRBV5-1; DNA: TGCGCCAGCAGCTTAACCGGGACTAGTGGGGGGAATAACAATGAGCAGTTCTTC; CDR3: CASSLTGTSGGNNNEQFF
D: TRBD1; J: TRBJ2-2; size: -; V: TRBV20-1; DNA: TGCAGTGCTAGAGGTGGACAGGGAGAAGCCACCGGGGAGCTGTTTTTT; CDR3: CSARGGQGEATGELFF
D: -; J: TRBJ1-5; size: few; V: TRBV6-2/TRBV6-3; DNA: TGTGCCAGCAGTTACTCGAAGGGGGGGAATTACCAGCCCCAGCATTTT; CDR3: CASSYSKGGNYQPQHF
D: TRBD1; J: TRBJ2-7; size: few; V: TRBV6-6; DNA: TGTGCCAGCAGTGATGTGGACAGGCTCTCCTACGAGCAGTACTTC; CDR3: CASSDVDRLSYEQYF
D: -; J: TRBJ2-3; size: -; V: TRBV5-1; DNA: TGCGCCAGCACGAAGGGCTTAATGGGCCCTACAGATACGCAGTATTTT; CDR3: CASTKGLMGPTDTQYF
D: -; J: TRBJ1-1; size: once; V: TRBV5-1; DNA: TGCGCCAGCGGCGATCAGGGAGTCACTGAAGCTTTCTTT; CDR3: CASGDQGVTEAFF